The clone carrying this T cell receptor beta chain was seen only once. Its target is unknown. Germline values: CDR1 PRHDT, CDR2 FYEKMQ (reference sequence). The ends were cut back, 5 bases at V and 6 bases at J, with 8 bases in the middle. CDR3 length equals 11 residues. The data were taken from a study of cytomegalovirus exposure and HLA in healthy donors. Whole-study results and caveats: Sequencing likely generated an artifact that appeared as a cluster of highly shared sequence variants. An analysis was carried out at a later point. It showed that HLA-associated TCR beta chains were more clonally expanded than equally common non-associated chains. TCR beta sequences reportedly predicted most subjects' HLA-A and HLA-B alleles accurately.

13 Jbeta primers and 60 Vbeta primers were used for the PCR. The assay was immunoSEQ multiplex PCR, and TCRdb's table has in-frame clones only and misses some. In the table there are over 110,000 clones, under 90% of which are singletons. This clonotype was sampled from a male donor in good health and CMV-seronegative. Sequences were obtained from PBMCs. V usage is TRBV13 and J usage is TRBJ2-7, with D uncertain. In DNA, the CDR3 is TGTGCCAGCAGCCCCACGAGCGAGCAGTACTTC. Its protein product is CASSPTSEQYF.